Reported below is one T cell receptor (beta chain). Its antigen target is currently unknown. No qualities accompany the bases; no much larger clone lies one base away. This record comes from a study of cytomegalovirus exposure and HLA in healthy donors listed by TCRdb under 2017. With respect to the entire study: According to an earlier analysis of several hundred of the donors, some 170 million T cells yielded roughly 100 million unique TCR beta sequences and more than 250 Gb of sequence data. An early release covering some 640 HLA-typed donors comprised 300 to 350 gigabases of sequencing data and around 86 million unique TCR sequences. About five DR-DQ haplotypes were treated as single units for association and clustering because of strong linkage in the cohort. In a later analysis, previously published TCR beta repertoires from some 640 donors were re-analyzed and high-resolution HLA genotyping was added so that TCR occurrence patterns could be studied. The later analysis used no new phenotypic data to find candidate immune exposures, relying instead on TCR beta sequences and their occurrence across donors. In an earlier analysis of 550 to 700 of the donors, high-throughput TCR beta sequencing was used to judge whether each TCR beta V gene segment behaved as functional or pseudogenic. Every repertoire in the discovery cohort had been generated on one and the same sequencing platform. High-throughput TCR immunosequencing, statistical association of individual TCRs with disease status, and machine learning were combined to predict cytomegalovirus infection status. The study aimed to test whether cataloging public T cell receptors could reveal signatures of past pathogen exposure. The genetic ancestry cluster associated with self-reported Caucasian donors included 65% to 90% of the roughly 360 genotyped donors. Among around 400 genotyped donors of the cohort, an average of approximately 200,000 unique TCR beta nucleotide sequences was sequenced per donor, of which about 18% were non-productive. The study profiled the T cell repertoires of some 610 subjects by immunosequencing and related them to cytomegalovirus serostatus. A later genetic analysis took genome-wide SNP genotypes for about 65% of the 666 donors and used that subset as a discovery cohort. Donor age, sex, ethnicity and CMV serostatus were compiled alongside the repertoire data. The number of typed donors differed by locus: about 629-640 for A, B, C, DRB1 and DQB1; approximately 530 for DQA1; some 610 for DPA1; and some 470 for DPB1. Along with the roughly 710-subject first cohort, a separate validation cohort of 120 different subjects was used. Both class I and class II loci were covered by HLA typing, at four-digit resolution.

In total, just over 650 healthy bone marrow donors made up the cohort. At the time of sampling, all cohort members were nominally healthy, though unrecorded immune exposures were likely present. The donor tested CMV seropositive and was one of the 289 seropositive cohort members. Every donor gave a peripheral blood sample, and the peripheral blood mononuclear cells from that sample were used for TCR beta sequencing. The Qiagen DNeasy Blood Extraction Kit was used to extract genomic DNA from the blood cell samples. Libraries were made using the immunoSEQ multiplex PCR assay. For the multiplex PCR, a mixture combining 60 forward primers for TCR Vbeta segments and 13 reverse primers for TCR Jbeta segments was used. Amplification of the CDR3 region of rearranged TCR beta genes was performed with a multiplex PCR assay on genomic DNA. On the Illumina HiSeq System, the amplified TCR beta libraries were sequenced as 87-base-pair reads. The study's processing was this. A later analysis counted about 80 million unique TCR beta chains across the 650 to 700 repertoires, and some 11 million of these chains were shared by at least two donors. A nearest-neighbor algorithm error-corrected the raw reads and collapsed the reads into unique sequences, merging closely related sequences to remove PCR and sequencing errors. CDR3 sequences were aligned to IMGT reference sequences to assign V, D and J gene segments. For a sequence to be retained, a match of at least six nucleotides was required to both a V gene segment and a J gene segment. Rearrangements were classified as productive when the CDR3 lacked stop codons and remained in frame with V and J, and all other rearrangements were classified as non-productive. CDR3 was defined according to IMGT convention as the region running from the second conserved V-encoded cysteine to the conserved J-encoded phenylalanine. Sequences without an unambiguous match to a single V gene segment were excluded from the earlier analysis of a few hundred of the donors. In an earlier analysis of almost 600 of the donors, a V segment was called functional when productive rearrangements were above 56.7%, and segregating when the standard deviation between donors exceeded 5%. A statistical classification framework was built to diagnose cytomegalovirus status from the catalog of TCR beta chain sequences. In a later analysis, TCR nucleotide sequences were compared against IMGT/GENE-DB human TR gene sequences so that V and J genes could be assigned. Using the TCRdist pipeline, a later analysis assigned CDR3 sequences along with most-parsimonious VDJ recombination scenarios. A later analysis defined each TCR beta chain by its CDR3 amino acid sequence plus V-gene family, and excluded reads lacking a unique V-gene family. A later analysis removed several hundred highly shared, low-generation-probability nucleotide sequences to deal with suspected cross-contamination and a sequencing artifact. A later analysis calculated a clonal expansion index for each public chain from normalized within-repertoire ranks of inferred template counts. Generation probabilities in a later analysis came from a VDJ recombination model fitted to out-of-frame rearrangements, and those results were checked against IGoR. Hypergeometric tests were used in a later analysis to score TCR-TCR, TCR-HLA and TCR-CMV co-occurrence, with a repertoire-size bias correction applied to the TCR pairs. False discovery rates were estimated in a later analysis by permuting HLA or CMV assignments 20 times. In a later analysis, co-occurring TCRs were grouped with DBSCAN, and TCRdist sequence similarity was added when clustering was performed within HLA-allele-positive subsets. Co-occurrence clustering excluded repertoires with fewer than 30,000 or more than 120,000 public chains, plus five with anomalous nucleotide sharing. This immuneACCESS table, as held by TCRdb, lists in-frame sequences with V and J called but not all clones. Of the missing ones, under half trace to an unresolved V gene in checked studies; the others have no known cause. That table furnishes V, J and clone size, whereas the DNA furnished D and trimming. A total of 100,000 or so clones appear in this sample, around three quarters of them only once. Approximately 5.1% of the sample is in the top ten clones.

The CDR3 starts with the cysteine, ends with the phenylalanine, and has 15 residues. The entry retains the CDR3 DNA only, 45 bases that are in frame from base 1. V loses 2 bases, J loses 4 bases, and the germline ends lie 14 bases apart. Taken from the germline V gene, the CDR1 and CDR2 loops are MDHEN and SYDVKM. Here is what the overall study found, with its caveats: This cohort had only TCR beta chains sequenced, and the lack of alpha or paired-chain data limited which features could be detected. In a later analysis, most CMV-associated TCR beta chains were found to appear HLA-restricted, with HLA associations seemingly driven largely by CMV exposure. The only immune exposure information available for the cohort was CMV serostatus. Several of the top co-occurrence clusters appeared to be linked to parvovirus B19, influenza, CMV and Epstein-Barr virus, according to a later analysis. The 87-base-pair reads could not distinguish some IMGT-functional V segments, including TRBV6-2 and TRBV6-3, so those segments were excluded. A further reported finding was that TCR beta sequences accurately predicted the HLA-A and HLA-B alleles for most subjects in the first cohort. According to a later genetic analysis, donors in an Asian-associated ancestry cluster had fewer N-insertions in productive TCRs than the roughly 670-donor mean. Because HLA typing was missing for some donors at each locus, association tests included only the typed subset. According to the authors, the approach could potentially be generalized to other disease states and immunological phenotypes. A cluster of highly shared sequence variants was judged likely to be a technical artifact of the sequencing pipeline. V-gene and J-gene trimming of TCR beta chains was associated with a missense DCLRE1C variant in a later genetic analysis, and the association was replicated in an independent cohort. The classifier was reported to diagnose cytomegalovirus status with high specificity and sensitivity in both the original and validation cohorts. Compared with equally common non-associated chains, HLA-associated TCR beta chains in a later analysis were more clonally expanded and had lower generation probabilities. A few of the identified cytomegalovirus-associated TCR beta chains were confirmed in vitro to be specific for cytomegalovirus antigens. According to a later analysis, TCR association rates differed among HLA loci, with DRB1 alleles showing the most associated TCRs and HLA-C alleles showing the fewest. Sequencing depth was assumed to be roughly uniform across donors in the presence/absence analyses, though that assumption may not hold. At a false discovery rate of 0.05, a later analysis linked 15,000 to 20,000 TCR beta sequences to specific HLA alleles. Correlated functional status among segregating V segments might be attributable to linkage disequilibrium, but an unknown experimental factor could not be ruled out. Assigning TCR associations to individual alleles was difficult when HLA alleles, especially DR and DQ, strongly co-occurred. A total of 150 to 200 TCR beta chains were listed by the study as associated with cytomegalovirus. Most TCR sequences were seen in very few donors, while some public TCRs were found in many individuals. Because counts were too low, seventeen rarely observed V segments, including chromosome 9 orphons, were excluded from the earlier analysis of 587 of the donors. In an earlier analysis of under 600 of the donors, most TCR beta V segments were observed in productive rearrangements about 87% or about 30% of the time, broadly matching IMGT annotations.

Recombination linked TRBV28 to TRBJ1-1, with TRBD1 tentatively as D gene (5 bases match). The source of this sequence is a female donor in good health and CMV-seropositive. The sequenced sample consisted of PBMCs. The CDR3 amino acid sequence is: CASSLKAVRGTEAFF. The sequenced DNA is TGTGCCAGCAGTTTAAAGGCAGTAAGGGGCACTGAAGCTTTCTTT.